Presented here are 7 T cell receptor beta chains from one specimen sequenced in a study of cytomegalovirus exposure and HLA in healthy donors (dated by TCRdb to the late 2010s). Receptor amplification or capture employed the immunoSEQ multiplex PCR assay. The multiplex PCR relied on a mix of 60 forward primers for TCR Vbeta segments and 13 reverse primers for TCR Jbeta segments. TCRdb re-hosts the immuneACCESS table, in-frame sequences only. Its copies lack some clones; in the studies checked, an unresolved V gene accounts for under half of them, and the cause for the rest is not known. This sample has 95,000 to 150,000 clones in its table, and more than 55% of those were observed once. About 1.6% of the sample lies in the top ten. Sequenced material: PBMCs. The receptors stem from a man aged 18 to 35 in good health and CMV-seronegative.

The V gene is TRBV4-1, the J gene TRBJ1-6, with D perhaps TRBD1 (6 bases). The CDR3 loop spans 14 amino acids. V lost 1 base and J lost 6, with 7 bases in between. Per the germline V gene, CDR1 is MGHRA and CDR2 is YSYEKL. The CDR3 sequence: CASSQGTANSPLHF. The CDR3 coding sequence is TGCGCCAGCAGCCAAGGGACAGCTAATTCACCCCTCCACTTT.

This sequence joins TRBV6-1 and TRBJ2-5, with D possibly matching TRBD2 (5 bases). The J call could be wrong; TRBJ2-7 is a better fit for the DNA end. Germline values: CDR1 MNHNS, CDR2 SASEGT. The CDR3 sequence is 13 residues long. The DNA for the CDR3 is TGTGCCAGCAGGAGGGTTGTGTACCACGAGCAGTACTTC. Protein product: CASRRVVYHEQYF.

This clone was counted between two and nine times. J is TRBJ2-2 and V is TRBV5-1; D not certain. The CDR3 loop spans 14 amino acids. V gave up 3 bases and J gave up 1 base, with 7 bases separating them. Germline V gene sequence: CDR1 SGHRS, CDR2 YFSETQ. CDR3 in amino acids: CASSYRQNTGELFF. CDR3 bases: TGCGCCAGCAGCTACCGACAGAACACCGGGGAGCTGTTTTTT.

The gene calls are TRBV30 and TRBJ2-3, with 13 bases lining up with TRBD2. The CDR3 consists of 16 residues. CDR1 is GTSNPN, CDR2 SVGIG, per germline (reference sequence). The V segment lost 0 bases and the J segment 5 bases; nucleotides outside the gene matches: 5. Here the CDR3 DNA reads TGTGCCTGGAGTGTACTAGCGGGGGGGCGTAGAGATACGCAGTATTTT. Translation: CAWSVLAGGRRDTQYF. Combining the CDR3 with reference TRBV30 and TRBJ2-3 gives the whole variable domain SQTIHQWPATLVQPVGSPLSLECTVEGTSNPNLYWYRQAAGRGLQLLFYSVGIGQISSEVPQNLSASRPQDRQFILSSKKLLLSDSGFYLCAWSVLAGGRRDTQYFGPGTRLTVL.

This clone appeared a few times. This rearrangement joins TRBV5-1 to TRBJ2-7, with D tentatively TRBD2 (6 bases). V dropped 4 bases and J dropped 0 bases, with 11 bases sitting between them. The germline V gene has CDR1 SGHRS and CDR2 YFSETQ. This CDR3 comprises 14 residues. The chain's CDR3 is CASSPGSPSYEQYF. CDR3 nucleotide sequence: TGCGCCAGCAGCCCCGGGAGCCCCTCCTACGAGCAGTACTTC.

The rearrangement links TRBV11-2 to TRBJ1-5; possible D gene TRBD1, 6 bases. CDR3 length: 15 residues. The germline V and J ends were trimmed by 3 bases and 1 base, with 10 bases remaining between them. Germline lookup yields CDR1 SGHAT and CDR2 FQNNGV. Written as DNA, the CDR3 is TGTGCCAGCAGCTTGGCTGGACAGAGCAATCAGCCCCAGCATTTT. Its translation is CASSLAGQSNQPQHF.

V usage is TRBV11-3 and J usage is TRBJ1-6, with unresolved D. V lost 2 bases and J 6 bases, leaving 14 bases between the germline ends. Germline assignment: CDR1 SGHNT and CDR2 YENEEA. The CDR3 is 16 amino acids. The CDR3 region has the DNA TGTGCCAGCAGCTTAAAGTTCTCAGCGGCTAATTCACCCCTCCACTTT. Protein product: CASSLKFSAANSPLHF.